The present entry profiles one T cell receptor beta chain with its context. Its antigen is still unknown. No per-base quality is available; no much larger clone lies one base away. The cohort was made up of 666 healthy bone marrow donors. At the time of sampling, every cohort member was nominally healthy, though immune exposures that went unrecorded were likely present. The donor tested CMV seropositive and was one of the 289 seropositive cohort members. Each donor provided a peripheral blood sample, and peripheral blood mononuclear cells were used for TCR beta sequencing. The Qiagen DNeasy Blood Extraction Kit was used to extract genomic DNA from the blood cell samples. The sample comes from a study of cytomegalovirus exposure and HLA in healthy donors (dated 2017 in TCRdb). A note on the overall study: According to an earlier analysis of 587 of the donors, 150 million to 200 million T cells yielded 120 million or so unique TCR beta sequences and 276 Gb of sequence data. Roughly 300 gigabases of sequencing data and around 80 million unique TCR sequences made up an early release that covered around 640 HLA-typed donors. Of the approximately 400 genotyped donors, over 70% fell in the genetic ancestry cluster associated with self-reported Caucasian donors. The study was designed to test whether signatures of past pathogen exposure could be identified by cataloging public T cell receptors. The study profiled the T cell repertoires of approximately 700 subjects by immunosequencing and related them to cytomegalovirus serostatus. Besides the first cohort of around 700 subjects, a separate validation cohort made up of 120 or so different subjects was used. High-throughput TCR immunosequencing, statistical association of individual TCRs with disease status, and machine learning were combined to predict cytomegalovirus infection status. In a later analysis, previously published TCR beta repertoires from 666 donors were re-analyzed and high-resolution HLA genotyping was added so that TCR occurrence patterns could be studied. In the later analysis, no new phenotypic data were used to find candidate immune exposures; instead, reliance was placed on TCR beta sequences and their occurrence across donors. In an earlier analysis of several hundred of the donors, high-throughput TCR beta sequencing was used to judge whether each TCR beta V gene segment behaved as functional or pseudogenic. Donor age, sex, ethnicity and CMV serostatus were collected together with the repertoire data. Genome-wide SNP genotypes for about 65% of the roughly 700 donors were used in a later genetic analysis, which treated that subset as a discovery cohort. All discovery cohort repertoires had been generated on a single sequencing platform. HLA typing included class I and class II loci at four-digit resolution. The number of donors typed differed by locus, with roughly 620-630 for A, B, C, DRB1 and DQB1, around 500 for DQA1, 600 to 610 for DPA1, and some 470 for DPB1. Roughly five DR-DQ haplotypes were handled as single units for association and clustering, since linkage in the cohort was strong. On average, about 240,000 unique TCR beta nucleotide sequences were sequenced per donor among about 400 genotyped donors of the cohort, with about 19% of those sequences being non-productive. General conclusions and limits of the study: In a later analysis, over 15,000 TCR beta sequences were associated with specific HLA alleles at a false discovery rate of 0.05. The study gave a list of about 160 TCR beta chains associated with cytomegalovirus. In a later analysis, HLA-associated TCR beta chains showed more clonal expansion and lower generation probabilities than non-associated chains that were equally common. Most CMV-associated TCR beta chains appeared to be HLA-restricted in a later analysis, and the HLA associations seemed to be driven largely by CMV exposure. The authors suggested that the approach could potentially be generalized to other disease states and immunological phenotypes. The only immune exposure information available for the cohort was CMV serostatus. A few of the identified cytomegalovirus-associated TCR beta chains were confirmed in vitro to be specific for cytomegalovirus antigens. In this cohort, only TCR beta chains were sequenced, and detectable features were limited by the absence of alpha or paired-chain data. Because HLA typing was missing for some donors at each locus, association tests included only the typed subset. According to a later analysis, TCR association rates differed among HLA loci, with DRB1 alleles showing the most associated TCRs and HLA-C alleles showing the fewest. V-gene and J-gene trimming of TCR beta chains was associated with a missense DCLRE1C variant in a later genetic analysis, and the association was replicated in an independent cohort. Presence/absence analyses assumed roughly uniform sequencing depth across donors, an assumption that may not hold. Strong co-occurrence of HLA alleles, especially DR and DQ, made assigning TCR associations to individual alleles difficult. Linkage disequilibrium might explain the correlated functional status among segregating V segments, but an unknown experimental factor could not be excluded. A further reported finding was that TCR beta sequences accurately predicted the HLA-A and HLA-B alleles for most subjects in the first cohort. In a later analysis, several top co-occurrence clusters were reported to appear linked to parvovirus B19, influenza, CMV and Epstein-Barr virus. Compared with the 666-donor mean, donors in an Asian-associated ancestry cluster had fewer N-insertions in productive TCRs, according to a later genetic analysis. A group of highly shared sequence variants was considered likely to be a technical artifact of the sequencing pipeline. The 87-base-pair reads could not distinguish some IMGT-functional V segments, including TRBV6-2 and TRBV6-3, so those segments were excluded. The classifier was reported to diagnose cytomegalovirus status with high specificity and sensitivity in both the original and validation cohorts. Because counts were too low, about 18 rarely observed V segments, including chromosome 9 orphons, were excluded from the earlier analysis of 587 of the donors. An earlier analysis of around 500 of the donors showed that most TCR beta V segments appeared in productive rearrangements either about 87% or about 30% of the time, which broadly matched IMGT annotations. Most TCR sequences were observed very rarely across donors, whereas some public TCRs were present in many individuals.

V is pruned by 5 bases and J by 2 bases, leaving 5 bases of the junction without a gene match. CDR1 and CDR2, looked up from the germline V gene (reference sequence), are SEHNR and FQNEAQ. Spanning cysteine to phenylalanine, the CDR3 consists of 16 amino acids. The only DNA kept is the CDR3, 48 bases in frame from the first base. Library construction relied on the immunoSEQ multiplex PCR assay. A mixture of 60 forward primers for TCR Vbeta segments and 13 reverse primers for TCR Jbeta segments was used in the multiplex PCR. The CDR3 region of rearranged TCR beta genes was amplified from genomic DNA by a multiplex PCR assay. The Illumina HiSeq System was used to sequence the amplified TCR beta libraries as 87-base-pair reads. The authors' analysis ran thus. A later analysis tallied tens of millions of unique TCR beta chains across the approximately 670 repertoires, and some 10 million of those chains were shared by two or more donors. To remove PCR and sequencing errors, raw reads were error-corrected and collapsed into unique sequences using a nearest-neighbor algorithm that merged closely related sequences. Alignment of CDR3 sequences to IMGT reference sequences was used to assign V, D and J gene segments. Each retained sequence needed at least a six-nucleotide match to both a V gene segment and a J gene segment. Rearrangements were called productive when the CDR3 lacked stop codons and stayed in frame with V and J; all others were non-productive. Following IMGT convention, CDR3 was defined as the stretch from the second conserved V-encoded cysteine to the conserved J-encoded phenylalanine. The earlier analysis of 587 of the donors excluded sequences that lacked an unambiguous match to a single V gene segment. In an earlier analysis of approximately 500 of the donors, a V segment was called functional when productive rearrangements were above 56.7%, and segregating when the standard deviation between donors exceeded 5%. To diagnose cytomegalovirus status from the catalog of TCR beta chain sequences, a statistical classification framework was built. In a later analysis, V and J genes were assigned by comparing TCR nucleotide sequences against IMGT/GENE-DB human TR gene sequences. The TCRdist pipeline was used in a later analysis to assign CDR3 sequences and most-parsimonious VDJ recombination scenarios. In a later analysis, every TCR beta chain was defined by the combination of its CDR3 amino acid sequence and its V-gene family, and reads without a unique V-gene family were dropped. As a way to deal with suspected cross-contamination and a sequencing artifact, a later analysis dropped over 550 nucleotide sequences that were highly shared and had low generation probability. For each public chain, a later analysis derived a clonal expansion index from normalized ranks of inferred template counts within each repertoire. A later analysis computed generation probabilities with a VDJ recombination model fitted to out-of-frame rearrangements, and checked the results against IGoR. In a later analysis, TCR-TCR, TCR-HLA and TCR-CMV co-occurrence was scored with hypergeometric tests, and a repertoire-size bias correction was applied to TCR pairs. A later analysis estimated false discovery rates by permuting HLA or CMV assignments 20 times. A later analysis grouped co-occurring TCRs with DBSCAN, adding TCRdist sequence similarity when clustering within HLA-allele-positive subsets. Repertoires with fewer than 30,000 or more than 120,000 public chains, plus five repertoires with anomalous nucleotide sharing, were excluded from co-occurrence clustering. TCRdb stores this immuneACCESS table with in-frame sequences only. Part of the clones is absent; in the studies checked, under half of the shortfall reflects unresolved V genes, and no reason is known for the rest. The DNA gave D and trimming, while V, J and clone size come from that table. This sample is represented by more than 140,000 clones; about four fifths of them were singletons. The ten largest make up about 5.6% of the sample.

The sequenced material came from PBMCs. The sequence derives from a man aged 30 to 39 in good health and CMV-seropositive. In this chain, TRBV7-9 is recombined with TRBJ2-6; TRBD1 agrees with 8 junctional bases. The DNA sequence is as follows: TGTGCCAGCAGCCCGTACAGGGGGGCTGGGGCCAACGTCCTGACTTTC. It translates as CASSPYRGAGANVLTF.